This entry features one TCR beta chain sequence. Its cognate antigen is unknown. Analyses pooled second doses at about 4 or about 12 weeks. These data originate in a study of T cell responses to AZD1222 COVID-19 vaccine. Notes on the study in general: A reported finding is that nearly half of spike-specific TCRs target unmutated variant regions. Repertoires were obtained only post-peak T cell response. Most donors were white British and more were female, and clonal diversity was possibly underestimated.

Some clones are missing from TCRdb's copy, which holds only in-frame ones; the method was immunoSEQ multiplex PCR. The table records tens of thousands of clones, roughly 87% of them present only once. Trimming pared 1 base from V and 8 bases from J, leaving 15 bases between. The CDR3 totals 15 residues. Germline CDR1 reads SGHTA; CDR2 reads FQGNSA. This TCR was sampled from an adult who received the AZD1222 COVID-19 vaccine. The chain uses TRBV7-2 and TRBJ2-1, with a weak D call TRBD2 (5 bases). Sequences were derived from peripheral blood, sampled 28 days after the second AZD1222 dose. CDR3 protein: CASSLGVSGSDEQFF. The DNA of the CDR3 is TGTGCCAGCAGCTTAGGGGTTTCGGGGTCAGATGAGCAGTTCTTC.